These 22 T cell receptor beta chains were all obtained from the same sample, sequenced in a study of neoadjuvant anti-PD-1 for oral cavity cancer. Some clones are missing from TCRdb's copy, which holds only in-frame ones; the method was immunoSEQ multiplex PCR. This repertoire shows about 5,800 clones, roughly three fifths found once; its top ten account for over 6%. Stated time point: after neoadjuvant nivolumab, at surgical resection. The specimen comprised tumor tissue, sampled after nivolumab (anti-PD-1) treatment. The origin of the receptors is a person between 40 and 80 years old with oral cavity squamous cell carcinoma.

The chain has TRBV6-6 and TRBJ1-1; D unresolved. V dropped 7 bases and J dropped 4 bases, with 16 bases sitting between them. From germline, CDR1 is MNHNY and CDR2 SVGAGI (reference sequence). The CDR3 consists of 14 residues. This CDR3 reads CASTPRSDFTEAFF. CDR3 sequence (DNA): TGTGCCAGCACCCCCCGGTCCGATTTCACTGAAGCTTTCTTT.

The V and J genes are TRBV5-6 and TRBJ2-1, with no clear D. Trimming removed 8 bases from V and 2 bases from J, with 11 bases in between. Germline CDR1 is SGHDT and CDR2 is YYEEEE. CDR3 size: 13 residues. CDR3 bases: TGTGCCAGTACTACAACGACCTACAATGAGCAGTTCTTC. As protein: CASTTTTYNEQFF. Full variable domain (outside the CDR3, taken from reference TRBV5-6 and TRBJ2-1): DAGVTQSPTHLIKTRGQQVTLRCSPKSGHDTVSWYQQALGQGPQFIFQYYEEEERQRGNFPDRFSGHQFPNYSSELNVNALLLGDSALYLCASTTTTYNEQFFGPGTRLTVL.

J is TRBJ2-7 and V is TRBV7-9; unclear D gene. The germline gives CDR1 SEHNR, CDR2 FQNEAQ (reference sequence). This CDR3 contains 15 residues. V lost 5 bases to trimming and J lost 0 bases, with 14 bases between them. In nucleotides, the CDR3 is TGTGCCAGCAGCCTCGACACCTGGAGCTCCTACGAGCAGTACTTC. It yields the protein CASSLDTWSSYEQYF. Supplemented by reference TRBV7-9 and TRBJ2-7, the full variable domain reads DTGVSQNPRHKITKRGQNVTFRCDPISEHNRLYWYRQTLGQGPEFLTYFQNEAQLEKSRLLSDRFSAERPKGSFSTLEIQRTEQGDSAMYLCASSLDTWSSYEQYFGPGTRLTVT.

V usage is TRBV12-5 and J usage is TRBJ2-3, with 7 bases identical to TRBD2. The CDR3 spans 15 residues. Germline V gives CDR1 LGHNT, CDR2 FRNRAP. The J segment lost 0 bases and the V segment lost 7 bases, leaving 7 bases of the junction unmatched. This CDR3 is CASALGGGSTDTQYF. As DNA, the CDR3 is TGTGCTAGTGCCCTGGGGGGGGGTAGCACAGATACGCAGTATTTT.

CDR3 residues: CASSHRGKETQYF. The CDR3 DNA follows: TGTGCCAGCAGCCACAGGGGGAAAGAGACCCAGTACTTC. The rearrangement joins TRBV25-1 to TRBJ2-5; 8 nucleotides align to TRBD1. In germline, CDR1 is MGHDK, CDR2 SYGVNS. The length of the CDR3 is 13 residues. The J segment lost 3 bases and the V segment lost 6 bases, leaving 3 bases of the junction unmatched.

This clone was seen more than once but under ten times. The CDR3 spells CASRLRWVAGEFTYEQYF. The CDR3 DNA reads TGTGCAAGTCGCCTACGGTGGGTAGCGGGGGAATTTACCTACGAGCAGTACTTC. This rearrangement joins TRBV12-2 to TRBJ2-7; TRBD2 is the table's D call and was not checked against the DNA. TRBV12-2 is noted as a pseudogene. CDR3 size: 18 residues.

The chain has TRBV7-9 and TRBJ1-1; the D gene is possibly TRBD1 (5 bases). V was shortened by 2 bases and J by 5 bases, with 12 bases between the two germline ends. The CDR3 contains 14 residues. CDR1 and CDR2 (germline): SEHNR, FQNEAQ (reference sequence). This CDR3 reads CASSLNSGITEAFF. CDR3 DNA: TGTGCCAGCAGCTTAAATTCAGGGATTACTGAAGCTTTCTTT.

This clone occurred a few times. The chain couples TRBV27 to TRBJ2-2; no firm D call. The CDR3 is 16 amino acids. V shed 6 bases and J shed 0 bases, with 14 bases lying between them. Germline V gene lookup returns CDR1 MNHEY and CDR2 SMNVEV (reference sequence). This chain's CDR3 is CASRQSGGANTGELFF. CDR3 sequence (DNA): TGTGCCAGCAGACAGTCGGGCGGTGCGAACACCGGGGAGCTGTTTTTT.

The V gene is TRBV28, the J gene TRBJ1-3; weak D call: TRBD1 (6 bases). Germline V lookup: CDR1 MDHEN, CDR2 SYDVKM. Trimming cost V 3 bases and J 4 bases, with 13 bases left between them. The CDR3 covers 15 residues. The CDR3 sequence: CASSFGGRAGNTIYF. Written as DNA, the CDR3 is TGTGCCAGCAGTTTCGGGGGGCGCGCCGGAAACACCATATATTTT.

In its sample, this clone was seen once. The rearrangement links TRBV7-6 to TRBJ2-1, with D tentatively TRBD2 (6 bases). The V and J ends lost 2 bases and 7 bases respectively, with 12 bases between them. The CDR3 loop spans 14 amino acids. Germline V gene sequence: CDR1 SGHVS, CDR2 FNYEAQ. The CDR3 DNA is TGTGCCAGCAGCTTAAATCCAGGGAGGAATGAGCAGTTCTTC. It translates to CASSLNPGRNEQFF.

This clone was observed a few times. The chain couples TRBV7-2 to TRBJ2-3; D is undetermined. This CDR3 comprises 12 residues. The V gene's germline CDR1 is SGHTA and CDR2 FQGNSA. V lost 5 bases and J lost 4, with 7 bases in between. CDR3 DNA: TGTGCCAGCAGCCCCCTGGCAGATACGCAGTATTTT. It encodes CASSPLADTQYF.

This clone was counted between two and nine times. DNA for the CDR3: TGTGCCAGCAGCCCTCGAAACACCGGGGAGCTGTTTTTT. As protein: CASSPRNTGELFF. The chain links TRBV7-9 to TRBJ2-2; D is unclear. Germline V gene data show CDR1 as SEHNR and CDR2 as FQNEAQ (reference sequence). Trimming stripped 5 bases from V and 2 bases from J, with 6 bases between. The CDR3 loop spans 13 amino acids.

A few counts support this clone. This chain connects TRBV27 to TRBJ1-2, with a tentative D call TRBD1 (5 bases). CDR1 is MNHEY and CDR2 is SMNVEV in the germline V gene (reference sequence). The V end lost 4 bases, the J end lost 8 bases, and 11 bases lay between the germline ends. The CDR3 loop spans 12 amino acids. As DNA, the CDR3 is TGTGCCAGCAGTTCAGGGTGGGCAGGCTACACCTTC. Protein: CASSSGWAGYTF.

The CDR3 here is CASSEEWRGTEAFF. CDR3 DNA sequence: TGTGCCAGCAGTGAAGAGTGGCGCGGGACTGAAGCTTTCTTT. The chain combines TRBV6-1 with TRBJ1-1; the D is unclear. From germline, CDR1 is MNHNS and CDR2 SASEGT. The CDR3 contains 14 residues. V shed 1 base and J shed 5 bases, with 11 bases lying between them.

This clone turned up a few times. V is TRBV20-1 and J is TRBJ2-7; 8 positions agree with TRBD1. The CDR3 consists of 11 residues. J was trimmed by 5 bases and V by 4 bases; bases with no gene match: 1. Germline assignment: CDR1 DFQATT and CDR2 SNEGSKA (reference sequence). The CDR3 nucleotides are TGCAGTGCTATGACAGGGGACGAGCAGTACTTC. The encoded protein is CSAMTGDEQYF.

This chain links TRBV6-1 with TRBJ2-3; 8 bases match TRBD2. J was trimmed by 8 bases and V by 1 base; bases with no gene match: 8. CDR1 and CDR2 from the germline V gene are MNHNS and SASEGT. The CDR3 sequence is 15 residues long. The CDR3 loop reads CASSEVGRAEGTQYF. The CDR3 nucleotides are TGTGCCAGCAGTGAAGTCGGGAGGGCCGAGGGTACGCAGTATTTT.

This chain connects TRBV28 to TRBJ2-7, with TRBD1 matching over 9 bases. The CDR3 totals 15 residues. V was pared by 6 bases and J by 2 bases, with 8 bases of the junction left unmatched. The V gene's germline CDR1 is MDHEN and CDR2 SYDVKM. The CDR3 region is CASRPSGTGTYEQYF. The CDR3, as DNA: TGTGCCAGCAGGCCCTCCGGGACAGGGACCTACGAGCAGTACTTC.

The CDR3 here is CASSSSRLAGPLWDNEQFF. The CDR3 DNA reads as TGTGCCAGCAGCTCATCCAGACTAGCGGGGCCTCTCTGGGACAATGAGCAGTTCTTC. The V gene is TRBV7-8, the J gene TRBJ2-1; 11 bases line up with TRBD2. Germline lookup yields CDR1 SGHVS and CDR2 FQNEAQ. Trimming removed 4 bases from V and 5 bases from J; junction bases left unmatched: 16. The CDR3 covers 19 residues.

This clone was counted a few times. The CDR3 DNA reads TGCAGCGTTGGGGTGACTGAAGCTTTCTTT. It yields the protein CSVGVTEAFF. This chain joins TRBV29-1 and TRBJ1-1; no clear D gene. CDR3 length: 10 residues. CDR1 and CDR2 from the germline V gene are SQVTM and ANQGSEA. V was cut by 4 bases and J by 5 bases, with 5 bases left in between.

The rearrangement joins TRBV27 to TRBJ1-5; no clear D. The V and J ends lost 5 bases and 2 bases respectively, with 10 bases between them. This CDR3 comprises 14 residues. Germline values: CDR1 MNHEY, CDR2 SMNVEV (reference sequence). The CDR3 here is CASSPRSGNQPQHF. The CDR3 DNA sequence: TGTGCCAGCAGTCCTAGGAGTGGCAATCAGCCCCAGCATTTT.

The CDR3: CASSWTANTEAFF. The CDR3 region has the DNA TGTGCCAGCAGCTGGACGGCGAACACTGAAGCTTTCTTT. The rearrangement joins TRBV7-3 to TRBJ1-1; D unclear. This CDR3 has 13 residues. The V gene's germline CDR1 is SGHTA and CDR2 FQGTGA. Trimming left V 4 bases short and J 1 base short, with 7 bases between.

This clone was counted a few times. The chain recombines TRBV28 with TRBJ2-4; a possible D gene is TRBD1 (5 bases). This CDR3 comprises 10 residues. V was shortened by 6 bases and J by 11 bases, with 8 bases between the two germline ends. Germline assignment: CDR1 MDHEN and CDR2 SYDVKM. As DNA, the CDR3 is TGTGCCAGCAGCAGGGCGGTTCAGTACTTC. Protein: CASSRAVQYF.